The sequence of this TCR beta chain was determined in a study of cytomegalovirus exposure and HLA in healthy donors. Study-level results: Both high specificity and high sensitivity reportedly marked the classifier's diagnosis of cytomegalovirus status. TCR beta chains numbering under 200 were designated cytomegalovirus-associated.

The table came from immunoSEQ multiplex PCR; TCRdb's copy has only in-frame clones and leaves some out. This table holds 150,000 to 200,000 clones, approximately 96% found once. As to this clone: Its antigen is currently unknown.

The CDR3 spans 17 residues. In germline, CDR1 is SQVTM, CDR2 ANQGSEA. V lost 4 bases and J 0 bases, leaving 22 bases between the germline ends. This receptor was taken from a woman between 18 and 30 years old in good health and CMV-seronegative. This rearrangement joins TRBV29-1 to TRBJ2-7, with D possibly matching TRBD2 (5 bases). The sequencing input was PBMCs. The chain's CDR3 is CSVAHPLPGVTSYEQYF. In DNA form, the CDR3 reads TGCAGCGTTGCCCACCCACTACCCGGGGTGACCTCCTACGAGCAGTACTTC.